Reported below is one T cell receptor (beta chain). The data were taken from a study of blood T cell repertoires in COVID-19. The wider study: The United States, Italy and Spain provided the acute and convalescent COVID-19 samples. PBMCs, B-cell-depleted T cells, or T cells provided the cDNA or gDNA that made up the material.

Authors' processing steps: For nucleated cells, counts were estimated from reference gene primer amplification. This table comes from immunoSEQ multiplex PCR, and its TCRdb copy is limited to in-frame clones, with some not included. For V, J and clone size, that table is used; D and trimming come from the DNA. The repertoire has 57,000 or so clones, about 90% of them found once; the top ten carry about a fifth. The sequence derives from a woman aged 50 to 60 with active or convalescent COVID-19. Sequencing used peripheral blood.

The CDR3 spells CASSGFVGETQYF. CDR3 sequence (DNA): TGCGCCAGCAGCGGATTCGTCGGGGAGACCCAGTACTTC. The chain couples TRBV5-1 to TRBJ2-5; D unresolved. Germline CDR1 is SGHRS and CDR2 is YFSETQ. The CDR3 length is 13 residues. The V and J ends lost 4 bases and 5 bases respectively, with 12 bases between them.